A selection of T cell receptor beta chains follows, all from one sample in a study of blood T cell repertoires in COVID-19. Clones were sequenced by immunoSEQ multiplex PCR, and TCRdb holds only the in-frame ones, with some missing. Of about 80,000 clones listed, roughly 82% are singletons. The sequencing input was peripheral blood. These receptors were obtained from a human donor in a cohort sampled during active COVID-19. CDR3s include the opening cysteine and the closing phenylalanine or tryptophan. Fields, in order: clone size, D gene, V gene, CDR3 length, J gene, CDR3 protein, CDR3 DNA. D genes are given only for firm matches. Clone size is given for some rows only: seen once, a few or many times, or a class if the clone is expanded.

-,TRBD1,TRBV14,16,TRBJ1-1,CASSPWTGGLNTEAFF,TGTGCCAGCAGCCCTTGGACAGGGGGCCTGAACACTGAAGCTTTCTTT
once,TRBD2,TRBV28,14,TRBJ2-5,CASSLGGDQETQYF,TGTGCCAGCAGTTTGGGGGGGGACCAAGAGACCCAGTACTTC
-,TRBD2,TRBV28,13,TRBJ2-5,CASNSGGRETQYF,TGTGCCAGCAACTCGGGGGGGCGAGAGACCCAGTACTTC
-,-,TRBV12-5,16,TRBJ1-3,CASDSPGLISGNTIYF,TGTGCTAGTGATTCGCCGGGACTCATCTCTGGAAACACCATATATTTT
-,-,TRBV5-8,14,TRBJ1-4,CASSKTLRSEKLFF,TGTGCCAGCAGTAAAACCTTGAGGAGTGAAAAACTGTTTTTT
-,TRBD1,TRBV11-2,15,TRBJ1-1,CASSGRDRANTEAFF,TGTGCCAGCAGCGGGCGGGACAGGGCGAACACTGAAGCTTTCTTT
-,TRBD1,TRBV5-4,14,TRBJ1-3,CASSSTGSGNTIYF,TGTGCCAGCAGCTCGACAGGGTCTGGAAACACCATATATTTT
-,TRBD1,TRBV6-4,13,TRBJ2-4,CASSMTGGDIQYF,TGTGCCAGCAGCATGACAGGGGGGGACATTCAGTACTTC
-,TRBD1,TRBV10-3,17,TRBJ1-1,CAISPGTGFLGNTEAFF,TGTGCCATCAGTCCCGGGACAGGATTTCTTGGGAACACTGAAGCTTTCTTT
once,TRBD2,TRBV3-1/TRBV3-2,17,TRBJ2-5,CASSHLTSGGGQETQYF,TGTGCCAGCAGCCACCTCACTAGCGGGGGTGGACAAGAGACCCAGTACTTC
once,-,TRBV7-6,14,TRBJ2-5,CASSPPKRQETQYF,TGTGCCAGCAGCCCCCCTAAGAGGCAAGAGACCCAGTACTTC
-,-,TRBV12-3/TRBV12-4,13,TRBJ2-3,CASSLQQVDTQYF,TGTGCCAGCAGTTTACAGCAGGTAGATACGCAGTATTTT
-,TRBD2,TRBV18,14,TRBJ2-3,CASSITGGADTQYF,TGTGCCAGCTCAATAACGGGGGGGGCTGATACGCAGTATTTT
-,-,TRBV6-2/TRBV6-3,13,TRBJ1-1,CASSPGTGFEAFF,TGTGCCAGCAGCCCCGGGACTGGGTTTGAAGCTTTCTTT
-,TRBD1,TRBV30,14,TRBJ2-7,CAWSPGTGMGEQYF,TGTGCCTGGAGTCCCGGGACAGGGATGGGGGAGCAGTACTTC
-,-,TRBV5-4,15,TRBJ2-4,CASSSPRRGKNIQYF,TGTGCCAGCAGCTCTCCCCGACGGGGAAAAAACATTCAGTACTTC
-,-,TRBV5-1,11,TRBJ1-1,CASSQNTEAFF,TGCGCCAGCAGCCAAAACACTGAAGCTTTCTTT
-,TRBD1,TRBV5-7,18,TRBJ1-5,CASSGRSTGTDSNQPQHF,TGTGCCAGCAGCGGTAGATCGACCGGGACAGATAGCAATCAGCCCCAGCATTTT
-,-,TRBV4-2,14,TRBJ2-3,CASSLRGSADTQYF,TGTGCCAGCAGCCTCCGGGGGAGCGCAGATACGCAGTATTTT
-,-,TRBV23-1,14,TRBJ1-1,CASSPGGLNTEAFF,TGCGCCAGCAGCCCTGGGGGCTTGAACACTGAAGCTTTCTTT
-,-,TRBV7-6,15,TRBJ2-3,CASSPRGPPTDTQYF,TGTGCCAGCAGCCCAAGGGGCCCCCCTACTGATACGCAGTATTTT
-,-,TRBV30,16,TRBJ1-6,CAWSGVRAEGNSPLHF,TGTGCCTGGAGTGGGGTCAGGGCCGAAGGGAATTCACCCCTCCACTTT
-,-,TRBV6-5,15,TRBJ1-4,CASRPSYGANEKLFF,TGTGCCAGCAGACCCTCCTACGGGGCTAATGAAAAACTGTTTTTT
-,-,TRBV27,15,TRBJ2-6,CASAPGGSGANVLTF,TGTGCCAGCGCCCCCGGGGGCTCTGGGGCCAACGTCCTGACTTTC
-,-,TRBV6-5,13,TRBJ1-1,CASGRVLDTEAFF,TGTGCCAGCGGCAGGGTCCTCGACACTGAAGCTTTCTTT
-,-,TRBV6-5,13,TRBJ1-1,CASSQTANTEAFF,TGTGCCAGCAGCCAAACAGCTAACACTGAAGCTTTCTTT
-,TRBD1,TRBV6-6,16,TRBJ1-1,CASSAGTGVMNTEAFF,TGTGCCAGCAGTGCCGGGACAGGGGTCATGAACACTGAAGCTTTCTTT
once,-,TRBV2,11,TRBJ2-3,CASTRSDTQYF,TGTGCCAGCACCAGGTCAGATACGCAGTATTTT
-,TRBD1,TRBV5-4,17,TRBJ2-5,CASSPTRDSLYQETQYF,TGTGCCAGCAGCCCCACCCGGGACAGCTTGTACCAAGAGACCCAGTACTTC
-,-,TRBV5-1,15,TRBJ2-3,CASSSREGGTDTQYF,TGCGCCAGCAGCTCGCGCGAGGGGGGCACAGATACGCAGTATTTT
-,-,TRBV5-1,16,TRBJ1-1,CASSLAGVRVNTEAFF,TGCGCCAGCAGCTTGGCCGGAGTTCGGGTGAACACTGAAGCTTTCTTT
-,-,TRBV28,14,TRBJ2-5,CASSFQRSRGTQYF,TGTGCCAGCAGTTTTCAACGTTCCCGGGGGACCCAGTACTTC
-,TRBD2,TRBV5-4,16,TRBJ2-1,CASSATGTSRYNEQFF,TGTGCCAGCAGCGCTACCGGGACTAGTCGATACAATGAGCAGTTCTTC
-,-,TRBV28,15,TRBJ1-1,CASSIGGTTNTEAFF,TGTGCCAGCAGTATTGGCGGCACGACGAACACTGAAGCTTTCTTT
few,TRBD1,TRBV3-1/TRBV3-2,15,TRBJ1-4,CASSPGGTVGEKLFF,TGTGCCAGCAGCCCAGGGGGTACGGTAGGAGAAAAACTGTTTTTT
few,TRBD1,TRBV12-3/TRBV12-4,13,TRBJ1-1,CASSSDRGGEAFF,TGTGCCAGCAGTTCTGACAGGGGTGGTGAAGCTTTCTTT
-,-,TRBV5-4,15,TRBJ2-3,CASSPAAQLTDTQYF,TGTGCCAGCAGCCCGGCAGCGCAGCTGACCGATACGCAGTATTTT
-,-,TRBV5-1,14,TRBJ2-2,CASSLTPNTGELFF,TGCGCCAGCAGCTTGACTCCCAACACCGGGGAGCTGTTTTTT
-,TRBD2,TRBV11-1,15,TRBJ2-2,CASSNSGGLGGELFF,TGTGCCAGCAGCAATAGCGGGGGGTTAGGCGGGGAGCTGTTTTTT
once,TRBD1,TRBV5-1,15,TRBJ2-2,CASSSDRVWTGELFF,TGCGCCAGCAGCTCCGACAGGGTGTGGACCGGGGAGCTGTTTTTT
-,-,TRBV2,13,TRBJ2-7,CASSHTTDREQYF,TGTGCCAGCAGCCATACAACGGACAGAGAGCAGTACTTC
-,-,TRBV5-5,13,TRBJ2-3,CASSFEVADTQYF,TGTGCCAGCAGCTTTGAGGTGGCAGATACGCAGTATTTT